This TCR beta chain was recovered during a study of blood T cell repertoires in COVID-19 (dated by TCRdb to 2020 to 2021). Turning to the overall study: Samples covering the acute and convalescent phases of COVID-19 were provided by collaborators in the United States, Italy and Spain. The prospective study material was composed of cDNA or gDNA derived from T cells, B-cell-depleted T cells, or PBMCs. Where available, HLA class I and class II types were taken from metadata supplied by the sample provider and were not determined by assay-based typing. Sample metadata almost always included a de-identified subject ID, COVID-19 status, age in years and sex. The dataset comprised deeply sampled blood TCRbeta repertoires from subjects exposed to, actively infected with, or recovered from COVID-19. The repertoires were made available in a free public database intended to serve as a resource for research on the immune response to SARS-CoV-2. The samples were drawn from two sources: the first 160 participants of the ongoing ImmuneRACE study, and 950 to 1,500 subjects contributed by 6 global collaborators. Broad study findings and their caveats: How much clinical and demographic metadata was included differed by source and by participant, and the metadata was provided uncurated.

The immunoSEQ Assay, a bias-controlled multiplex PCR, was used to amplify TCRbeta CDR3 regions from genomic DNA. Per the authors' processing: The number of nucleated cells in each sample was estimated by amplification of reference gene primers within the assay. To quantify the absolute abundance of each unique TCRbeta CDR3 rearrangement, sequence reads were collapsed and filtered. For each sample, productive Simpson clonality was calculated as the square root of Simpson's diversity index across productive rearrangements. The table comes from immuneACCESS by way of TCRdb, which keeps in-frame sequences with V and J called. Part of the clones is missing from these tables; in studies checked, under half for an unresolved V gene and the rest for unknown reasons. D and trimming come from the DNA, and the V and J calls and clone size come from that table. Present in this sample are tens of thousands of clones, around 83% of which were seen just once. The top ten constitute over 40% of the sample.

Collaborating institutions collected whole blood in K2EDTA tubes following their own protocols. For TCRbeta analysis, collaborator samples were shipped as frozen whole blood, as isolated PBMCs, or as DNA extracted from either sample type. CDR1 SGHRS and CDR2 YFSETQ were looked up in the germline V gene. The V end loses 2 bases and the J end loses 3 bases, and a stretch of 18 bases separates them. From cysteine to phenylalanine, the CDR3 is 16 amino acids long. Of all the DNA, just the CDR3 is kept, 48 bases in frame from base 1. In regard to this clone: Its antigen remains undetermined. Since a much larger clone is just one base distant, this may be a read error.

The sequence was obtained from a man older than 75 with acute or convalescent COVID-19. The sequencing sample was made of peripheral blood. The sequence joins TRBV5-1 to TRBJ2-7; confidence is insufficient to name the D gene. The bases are TGCGCCAGCAGCTTCGTAATTGACAACCCGATCTACGAGCAGTACTTC. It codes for CASSFVIDNPIYEQYF.